This T cell receptor (beta chain) was identified during a study of blood T cell repertoires in COVID-19. Study as a whole: Samples came from the United States, Italy and Spain, spanning acute and convalescent COVID-19.

In the original analysis: Estimation of nucleated cell counts was performed using reference gene primer amplification. The table came from immunoSEQ multiplex PCR; TCRdb's copy has only in-frame clones and leaves some out. That table is the source of V, J and clone size, and D and trimming were worked out from the DNA. This table holds a few hundred thousand clones, approximately 78% found once. The CDR3 loop spans 12 amino acids. The specimen was peripheral blood. J is TRBJ1-1 and V is TRBV12-1; the table's D call, TRBD1, was not checked against the DNA. TRBV12-1 is marked as a pseudogene. The source is a woman older than 75 with acute or convalescent COVID-19. CDR3 in amino acids: CASSSIDRVTFF. CDR3 in DNA: TGTGCCAGCAGCTCAATAGACAGGGTGACTTTCTTT.